Detailed here is one T cell receptor beta chain. The record originates from a study of blood T cell repertoires in COVID-19. Turning to the study itself: The United States, Italy and Spain supplied acute and convalescent COVID-19 samples.

Participants were aged about 18 to 89 years from roughly 25 US areas. The authors' processing: Reference gene primer amplification gave nucleated cell count estimates. Clones were sequenced by immunoSEQ multiplex PCR, and TCRdb holds only the in-frame ones, with some missing. The V and J calls and clone size were taken over from that table, and D and trimming were inferred from the DNA. The sample records about 200,000 clones, roughly 88% being singletons. The source of this sequence is a man aged 40-55 years with acute COVID-19. The sample was PBMCs or T cells enriched from blood (not recorded which).

The CDR3 sequence is CASSRGTENQPQHF. Here the CDR3 DNA reads TGTGCCAGCAGTCGGGGGACGGAGAATCAGCCCCAGCATTTT. The J gene is TRBJ1-5, the V gene TRBV27; D may be TRBD1 (5 bases). Germline assignment: CDR1 MNHEY and CDR2 SMNVEV (reference sequence). The length of the CDR3 is 14 residues. Trimming took off 5 bases at V and 4 bases at J, with 12 bases between the two ends.